The entry below describes one T cell receptor beta chain. Its specificity is unknown. 5'RACE with constant-segment primers yielded barcoded, UMI-tagged TCR alpha and TCR beta cDNA libraries. TCRdb processed the 5' RACE reads anew with MiXCR; each CDR3 protein has one entry. The data show about 340,000 distinct CDR3 sequences, under 25% seen once. V lost 3 bases, J lost 9 bases, and 12 bases lay in between. The CDR3 contains 13 residues. Germline V gene lookup returns CDR1 SGHTA and CDR2 FQGNSA. These data belong to a study of T-cell memory formation after mild COVID-19. Findings of the study overall: The CD4+ clones that contracted clustered mainly within CM and EM, and the CD8+ clones concentrated in EMRA.

Sequenced material: PBMCs or a T cell subset sorted from them (not recorded which). The V gene is TRBV7-2, the J gene TRBJ2-1, with D hard to call. The clonotype comes from a man aged 18-30 years who had mild COVID-19 (a few samples of this study predate the infection). Cell type and time point are not known. The CDR3 DNA reads TGTGCCAGCAGCTTCGATGGGGTCGGTGAGCAGTTCTTC. Translation gives CASSFDGVGEQFF. The full variable domain, rest sourced from reference TRBV7-2 and TRBJ2-1, is GAGVSQSPSNKVTEKGKDVELRCDPISGHTALYWYRQSLGQGLEFLIYFQGNSAPDKSGLPSDRFSAERTGGSVSTLTIQRTQQEDSAVYLCASSFDGVGEQFFGPGTRLTVL.